This T cell receptor (beta chain) is drawn from a study of blood T cell repertoires in COVID-19. Study summary: Samples came from the United States, Italy and Spain, spanning acute and convalescent COVID-19.

This clone is a singleton in its sample. Authors' data handling: Estimates of nucleated cell counts were drawn from the amplification of reference gene primers. Repertoires were generated with immunoSEQ multiplex PCR, while TCRdb's copy carries only in-frame clones and drops some. The DNA gave D and trimming, while V, J and clone size come from that table. The repertoire holds about 160,000 clones, with around 86% as singletons. In germline, CDR1 is SNHLY, CDR2 FYNNEI. The ends were cut back, 2 bases at V and 6 bases at J, with 10 bases in the middle. The CDR3 is 14 amino acids. Source material: peripheral blood. The sequence came from a man of 80 years or more with acute or convalescent COVID-19. This chain links TRBV2 with TRBJ2-2; D may be TRBD1 (5 bases). The CDR3: CASSEFRVPGELFF. CDR3 DNA sequence: TGTGCCAGCAGTGAATTCAGGGTCCCCGGGGAGCTGTTTTTT.